The 25 T cell receptor beta chains below come from one sample, sequenced in a study of blood T cell repertoires in COVID-19. This table comes from immunoSEQ multiplex PCR, and its TCRdb copy is limited to in-frame clones, with some not included. The sample includes roughly 310,000 clones, about 92% seen only once; the top ten take approximately 2.5%. Sequences were obtained from PBMCs or T cells enriched from blood (not recorded which). The receptors shown here come from a man aged 55 to 69 who had recovered from COVID-19.

The rearrangement joins TRBV9 to TRBJ1-2, with 11 positions matching TRBD1. J gave up 8 bases and V 0 bases, and 6 bases lay outside the gene matches. The CDR3 spans 15 residues. Germline V gene sequence: CDR1 SGDLS, CDR2 YYNGEE. CDR3 DNA sequence: TGTGCCAGCAGCGTAGGGGGACAGGGGGTTTTCGGCTACACCTTC. Translation gives CASSVGGQGVFGYTF.

The gene calls are TRBV14 and TRBJ2-4, with a weak D call TRBD2 (6 bases). The CDR3 loop spans 14 amino acids. The ends were cut back, 5 bases at V and 9 bases at J, with 17 bases in the middle. Germline V lookup: CDR1 SGHDN, CDR2 FVKESK. The CDR3 DNA sequence: TGTGCCAGCAGCGGCGGGGCTCACTCTGGCATTCAGTACTTC. Its translation is CASSGGAHSGIQYF.

The chain employs TRBV12-3 or TRBV12-4 and TRBJ1-1; D not resolved. The CDR3 length is 12 residues. V lost 6 bases, J lost 5 bases, and 10 bases lay in between. In DNA form, the CDR3 reads TGTGCCAGCAGACAGAGGGAAACTGAAGCTTTCTTT. As protein: CASRQRETEAFF.

This sequence joins TRBV30 and TRBJ2-7; 10 bases are a match to TRBD1. Germline-derived CDR1 and CDR2 are GTSNPN and SVGIG (reference sequence). There are 15 residues in the CDR3. V lost 4 bases and J lost 1; bases outside the gene matches: 7. For the CDR3, the DNA is TGTGCCTGGACCCCCATGGGACAGGGGTCCTACGAGCAGTACTTC. Protein sequence: CAWTPMGQGSYEQYF.

The chain links TRBV7-8 to TRBJ2-1, with TRBD2 matching over 11 bases. Trimming took 5 bases from V and 5 from J; bases not matched to a gene: 5. Germline values: CDR1 SGHVS, CDR2 FQNEAQ. CDR3 length: 15 amino acids. The CDR3, as DNA: TGTGCCAGCAGCCAAACTAGCGGGAGAAACAATGAGCAGTTCTTC. Amino acid sequence: CASSQTSGRNNEQFF. Based on the CDR3 plus reference TRBV7-8 and TRBJ2-1, the full variable domain is GAGVSQSPRYKVAKRGQDVALRCDPISGHVSLFWYQQALGQGPEFLTYFQNEAQLDKSGLPSDRFFAERPEGSVSTLKIQRTQQEDSAVYLCASSQTSGRNNEQFFGPGTRLTVL.

The chain has TRBV7-6 and TRBJ2-4; the match to TRBD2 covers 8 bases. The CDR3 contains 16 residues. V was clipped by 5 bases and J by 0 bases; unmatched bases: 6. Germline V gene sequence: CDR1 SGHVS, CDR2 FNYEAQ. CDR3 in DNA: TGTGCCAGCAGCCCCCGTAGCGGGGCAGCCAAAAACATTCAGTACTTC. Translation: CASSPRSGAAKNIQYF.

This rearrangement joins TRBV5-5 to TRBJ1-5; 7 bases are a match to TRBD1. CDR1 and CDR2 (germline): SGHKS, YYEKEE (reference sequence). Trimming removed 5 bases from V and 3 bases from J; junction bases left unmatched: 8. The CDR3 has 15 residues. The CDR3 loop is CASRSQGLDNQPQHF. The CDR3 DNA reads as TGTGCCAGCAGATCACAGGGGCTCGACAATCAGCCCCAGCATTTT. Combining the CDR3 with reference TRBV5-5 and TRBJ1-5 gives the whole variable domain DAGVTQSPTHLIKTRGQQVTLRCSPISGHKSVSWYQQVLGQGPQFIFQYYEKEERGRGNFPDRFSARQFPNYSSELNVNALLLGDSALYLCASRSQGLDNQPQHFGDGTRLSIL.

This clone is a singleton in its sample. The rearrangement links TRBV3-1 (or the pseudogene TRBV3-2) to TRBJ1-2, with D possibly matching TRBD1 (6 bases). Deletions cut 4 bases from V and 8 bases from J, with 11 bases between. CDR3 length: 12 amino acids. Germline values: CDR1 LGHDT, CDR2 YNNKEL (reference sequence). In nucleotides, the CDR3 is TGTGCCAGCAGCCGGGGGCCAAGAGGCTACACCTTC. Protein: CASSRGPRGYTF.

This chain joins TRBV5-6 and TRBJ1-3, with D unresolved. The CDR3 loop spans 15 amino acids. Trimming removed 1 base from V and 0 bases from J, with 8 bases in between. Germline V gives CDR1 SGHDT, CDR2 YYEEEE. CDR3 amino acids: CASSLLGSSGNTIYF. The CDR3 DNA reads as TGTGCCAGCAGCTTGCTGGGCTCCTCTGGAAACACCATATATTTT.

This clone has just one count. The chain is built from TRBV2 and TRBJ2-6; perhaps TRBD1 as D (6 bases). Per germline, CDR1 SNHLY and CDR2 FYNNEI. Trimming took off 2 bases at V and 0 bases at J, with 8 bases between the two ends. The length of the CDR3 is 16 residues. The CDR3 sequence is CASSERGFSGANVLTF. CDR3 in DNA: TGTGCCAGCAGTGAAAGGGGGTTCTCTGGGGCCAACGTCCTGACTTTC.

This chain uses TRBV3-1 (or the pseudogene TRBV3-2) with TRBJ1-2; no definite D call. Trimming cost V 3 bases and J 7 bases, with 12 bases left between them. The V gene's germline CDR1 is LGHDT and CDR2 YNNKEL (reference sequence). The CDR3 extends over 13 amino acids. Here the CDR3 reads CASSQPLAFGYTF. The CDR3 DNA sequence: TGTGCCAGCAGCCAGCCGCTGGCTTTTGGCTACACCTTC.

The V and J genes are TRBV5-1 and TRBJ2-3; TRBD2 is a possible D gene (6 bases). V was clipped by 1 base and J by 4 bases, with 10 bases between them. The CDR3 is 14 residues long. Germline V gene sequence: CDR1 SGHRS, CDR2 YFSETQ. DNA for the CDR3: TGCGCCAGCAGCTTGTGGGGGGAGCCAGATACGCAGTATTTT. Translation: CASSLWGEPDTQYF.

This clone was recorded once. The chain combines TRBV19 with TRBJ1-3; no firm D call. Between the trimmed V and J ends, which lost 3 bases and 0 bases, there was a span of 6 bases. Germline loops: CDR1 LNHDA, CDR2 SQIVND (reference sequence). The CDR3 loop spans 14 amino acids. The CDR3 DNA follows: TGTGCCAGTAGTATCATCATCTCTGGAAACACCATATATTTT. Translating gives CASSIIISGNTIYF.

The genes are TRBV11-3 and TRBJ2-5; 15 bases match TRBD2. This CDR3 region has 18 residues. Trimming took 6 bases from V and 2 from J; bases not matched to a gene: 10. The germline V gene has CDR1 SGHNT and CDR2 YENEEA. CDR3 DNA: TGTGCCAGCAGTTCCGGACTAGCGGGAGGGCCTGGGCAAGAGACCCAGTACTTC. Protein: CASSSGLAGGPGQETQYF.

The chain's CDR3 is CASRRDRGPDTQYF. The CDR3 DNA is TGTGCCAGCAGGAGGGACAGGGGGCCAGATACGCAGTATTTT. The rearrangement joins TRBV6-5 to TRBJ2-3; TRBD1 agrees at 12 bases. Germline V gene sequence: CDR1 MNHEY, CDR2 SVGAGI. Trimming took 6 bases from V and 4 from J; bases not matched to a gene: 2. The CDR3 extends over 14 amino acids.

This chain joins TRBV6-2 or TRBV6-3 and TRBJ2-3; TRBD2 agrees at 7 bases. CDR3 size: 18 residues. Per the germline V gene, CDR1 is MNHEY and CDR2 is SVGEGT. The junction had 16 bases not matched to a gene; V was cut back by 6 bases and J by 1 base. The CDR3 here is CASSLDITGRSGTDTQYF. The DNA of the CDR3 is TGTGCCAGCAGCCTTGACATAACCGGGAGGAGTGGCACAGATACGCAGTATTTT.

The rearrangement links TRBV2 to TRBJ2-3; 8 positions agree with TRBD2. The CDR3 sequence is 15 residues long. V trimming: 6 bases; J trimming: 2 bases; junction bases outside the gene matches: 7. CDR1 SNHLY and CDR2 FYNNEI come from the germline V gene. The CDR3 protein is CASSGTRISTDTQYF. In DNA form, the CDR3 reads TGTGCCAGCAGCGGGACTAGGATTTCCACAGATACGCAGTATTTT.

The chain has TRBV7-8 and TRBJ1-6; a possible D gene is TRBD1 (5 bases). Germline CDR1 reads SGHVS; CDR2 reads FQNEAQ. The V and J ends lost 7 bases and 6 bases respectively, with 16 bases between them. The CDR3 totals 15 residues. Here the CDR3 DNA reads TGTGCCAGCAACACCCCAGCAGGGCCTAATTCACCCCTCCACTTT. Its protein product is CASNTPAGPNSPLHF.

V usage is TRBV19 and J usage is TRBJ2-3, with D possibly TRBD2 on 6 matching bases. CDR1 is LNHDA and CDR2 is SQIVND in the germline V gene (reference sequence). V dropped 2 bases and J dropped 3 bases, with 9 bases sitting between them. CDR3 length: 14 amino acids. CDR3 amino acids: CASSITGGTDTQYF. In nucleotides, the CDR3 is TGTGCCAGTAGTATAACCGGGGGTACAGATACGCAGTATTTT.

V is TRBV6-5 and J is TRBJ1-1; the match to TRBD1 covers 9 bases. Germline V gives CDR1 MNHEY, CDR2 SVGAGI. Trimming cost V 6 bases and J 7 bases; bases outside gene matches: 3. The CDR3 has 12 amino acids. The CDR3 DNA reads TGTGCCAGCAGAAGACAGGGGGTTGAAGCTTTCTTT. Translated, it gives CASRRQGVEAFF.

The chain links TRBV9 to TRBJ2-2, with 9 nucleotides matching TRBD1. Germline CDR1 and CDR2: SGDLS and YYNGEE. J lost 6 bases, V lost 1 base, and 10 bases had no gene match. This CDR3 has 17 amino acids. CDR3 DNA sequence: TGTGCCAGCAGCGTAACCGGGACAGGGTTTCGTTCCGGGGAGCTGTTTTTT. Protein: CASSVTGTGFRSGELFF.

The V and J genes are TRBV15 and TRBJ2-1; 12 positions agree with TRBD2. J was trimmed by 0 bases and V by 8 bases; bases with no gene match: 11. CDR1 and CDR2 from the germline V gene are LNHNV and YYDKDF (reference sequence). The CDR3 has 18 residues. The CDR3 region is CATSAPGLAGPSYNEQFF. The CDR3 DNA sequence: TGTGCCACCTCGGCGCCCGGACTAGCGGGACCCTCCTACAATGAGCAGTTCTTC.

The chain employs TRBV6-5 and TRBJ2-2; 8 bases agree with TRBD1. Germline loops: CDR1 MNHEY, CDR2 SVGAGI. There are 16 residues in the CDR3. J gave up 3 bases and V 1 base, and 4 bases lay outside the gene matches. CDR3 region: CASSYLDRVDTGELFF. The CDR3 DNA reads TGTGCCAGCAGTTACTTGGACAGGGTGGACACCGGGGAGCTGTTTTTT.

V and J are TRBV19 and TRBJ2-4; D not certain. The V end was cut by 3 bases, the J end by 10 bases, with 16 bases between. This CDR3 spans 14 amino acids. In germline, CDR1 is LNHDA, CDR2 SQIVND (reference sequence). CDR3 sequence: CASSIVSSPGIQYF. In nucleotides, the CDR3 is TGTGCCAGTAGTATCGTTTCGTCCCCCGGGATTCAGTACTTC.

The chain has TRBV9 and TRBJ2-1, with TRBD2 identical over 8 bases. V lost 1 base, J lost 4 bases, and 4 bases stayed unmatched. Germline CDR1 and CDR2: SGDLS and YYNGEE. The CDR3 is 15 amino acids. The CDR3 nucleotides are TGTGCCAGCAGCGTAAGTCCGGGGGGGTACAATGAGCAGTTCTTC. Residues: CASSVSPGGYNEQFF.